These 21 T cell receptor beta chains originate from one sample sequenced in a study of shared clonotypes between healthy human individuals. Assay used: immunoSEQ multiplex PCR; TCRdb lists only in-frame clones, some missing. The sample holds around 440,000 clones, roughly 80% seen once. The sequenced sample consisted of PBMCs. These receptors were obtained from a woman aged 40 to 49 in good health. Some clones in this sample may be carry-over from other donors' samples.

The genes are TRBV20-1 and TRBJ2-1; D gene ambiguous. The CDR3 totals 10 residues. The germline V and J ends were trimmed by 5 bases and 8 bases, with 7 bases remaining between them. Germline CDR1 reads DFQATT; CDR2 reads SNEGSKA (reference sequence). The CDR3 reads CSAVGDEQFF. CDR3 in DNA: TGCAGTGCTGTAGGCGATGAGCAGTTCTTC.

The chain has TRBV5-1 and TRBJ2-5, with 8 bases aligning to TRBD2. Germline loops: CDR1 SGHRS, CDR2 YFSETQ. The CDR3 extends over 14 amino acids. V lost 1 base and J lost 1; bases outside the gene matches: 0. The CDR3 protein is CASSLRGGQETQYF. The CDR3 DNA sequence: TGCGCCAGCAGCTTGCGGGGGGGCCAAGAGACCCAGTACTTC.

With respect to this clone: This may be a read error: a much more frequent sequence differs by one nucleotide. Other DNA sequences of this sample code for an identical CDR3. The V and J genes are TRBV28 and TRBJ2-7; 9 bases match TRBD2. Germline V gene lookup returns CDR1 MDHEN and CDR2 SYDVKM. The CDR3 loop spans 15 amino acids. The CDR3 here is CASSRSGSLSYEQYF. DNA for the CDR3: TGCGCCAGCAGTCGTAGCGGGAGTCTCTCCTACGAGCAGTACTTC.

V gene TRBV30 combines with J gene TRBJ2-1, with 8 bases that match TRBD2. Germline assignment: CDR1 GTSNPN and CDR2 SVGIG (reference sequence). The CDR3 extends over 14 amino acids. After removal of 2 bases from V and 6 bases from J, the junction contained 6 bases not matched to a gene. The CDR3 region has the DNA TGTGCCTGGAGTTATGACAGCGGGAGCAATGAGCAGTTCTTC. It specifies CAWSYDSGSNEQFF.

This chain joins TRBV7-9 and TRBJ2-7; tentatively, D is TRBD2 (6 bases). CDR3 length: 14 amino acids. Germline lookup yields CDR1 SEHNR and CDR2 FQNEAQ (reference sequence). Trimming took off 5 bases at V and 3 bases at J, with 14 bases between the two ends. CDR3 in DNA: TGTGCCAGCAGCCCGGGGGACCCCTTCTACGAGCAGTACTTC. Translated: CASSPGDPFYEQYF.

The chain combines TRBV10-3 with TRBJ2-1; no clear D gene. This CDR3 region has 13 residues. Germline V CDR1 and CDR2: ENHRY, SYGVKD. V lost 6 bases and J lost 6, with 12 bases in between. The CDR3 sequence: CAIRLGVSNEQFF. The CDR3 DNA is TGTGCCATCAGGCTCGGCGTTTCCAATGAGCAGTTCTTC.

The sample holds many counts of this clone. The J gene is TRBJ2-7, the V gene TRBV7-6; D may be TRBD1 (6 bases). Germline V gene lookup returns CDR1 SGHVS and CDR2 FNYEAQ. Trimming took off 0 bases at V and 6 bases at J, with 12 bases between the two ends. CDR3 length: 14 amino acids. The CDR3 sequence is CASSLAGASSEQYF. CDR3 coding DNA: TGTGCCAGCAGCTTAGCGGGGGCTAGCTCCGAGCAGTACTTC.

The chain has TRBV29-1 and TRBJ1-1; D not certain. This CDR3 has 12 amino acids. Germline values: CDR1 SQVTM, CDR2 ANQGSEA. V lost 1 base and J lost 7, with 10 bases in between. This CDR3 reads CSVEGQVIEAFF. The CDR3 DNA sequence: TGCAGCGTTGAAGGGCAGGTTATTGAAGCTTTCTTT.

About this clone: A far larger clone is a single base away, which makes a read error likely. This chain connects TRBV25-1 to TRBJ2-2; D is perhaps TRBD1 (6 bases). This CDR3 has 14 amino acids. Trimming removed 4 bases from V and 6 bases from J, with 12 bases in between. The germline gives CDR1 MGHDK, CDR2 SYGVNS. The CDR3 reads CASSGYEGAGELFF. The CDR3 nucleotides are TGTGCCAGCAGTGGATATGAGGGGGCCGGGGAGCTGTTTTTT.

This clone was picked up a small number of times. The gene calls are TRBV28 and TRBJ2-5; 7 nucleotides match TRBD2. This CDR3 has 16 amino acids. Germline values: CDR1 MDHEN, CDR2 SYDVKM. V dropped 2 bases and J dropped 7; count of bases not matched to a gene: 13. This CDR3 is CASSLRAGPSPGTQYF. In DNA, the CDR3 is TGTGCCAGCAGTTTAAGAGCGGGGCCAAGTCCGGGGACCCAGTACTTC.

In its sample, this clone was seen once. The rearrangement uses TRBV27 and TRBJ1-5; D unresolved. Germline CDR1 and CDR2: MNHEY and SMNVEV (reference sequence). CDR3 size: 13 residues. V was shortened by 2 bases and J by 1 base, with 3 bases between the two germline ends. The CDR3 region is CASSLTSNQPQHF. The CDR3 DNA reads TGTGCCAGCAGTTTAACGAGCAATCAGCCCCAGCATTTT.

In this sample, this clone turned up a few times. This chain links TRBV30 with TRBJ1-4; 9 bases are shared with TRBD1. With V trimmed by 1 base and J by 7 bases, 7 bases remained unmatched. Germline lookup yields CDR1 GTSNPN and CDR2 SVGIG (reference sequence). This CDR3 has 15 amino acids. In nucleotides, the CDR3 is TGTGCCTGGAGTGCTACAGGGGGCATTAGTGAAAAACTGTTTTTT. Its protein is CAWSATGGISEKLFF.

CDR3 loop: CSVVGQTSGRAGQFF. The DNA of the CDR3 is TGCAGCGTTGTAGGCCAGACCAGCGGGAGGGCCGGGCAGTTCTTC. This chain joins TRBV29-1 and TRBJ2-1, with 10 bases fitting TRBD2. The length of the CDR3 is 15 residues. V shed 4 bases, J shed 12 bases, and the junction held 15 bases outside the gene matches. Germline CDR1 SQVTM, CDR2 ANQGSEA.

This clone was detected many times. The chain has TRBV28 and TRBJ1-5; no definite D call. The CDR3 sequence is 13 residues long. The germline V gene encodes CDR1 MDHEN and CDR2 SYDVKM. The ends were cut back, 7 bases at V and 4 bases at J, with 11 bases in the middle. The CDR3 spells CASNRGENQPQHF. The CDR3 bases are TGTGCCAGCAACCGTGGGGAGAATCAGCCCCAGCATTTT.

The genes are TRBV30 and TRBJ1-1; no definite D call. Trimming removed 0 bases at V and 5 bases at J, with 7 bases between. This CDR3 spans 12 amino acids. Per germline, CDR1 GTSNPN and CDR2 SVGIG (reference sequence). CDR3 DNA: TGTGCCTGGAGTGTTGTGCATACTGAAGCTTTCTTT. This gives the protein CAWSVVHTEAFF.

The rearrangement joins TRBV5-8 to TRBJ2-7; 8 positions agree with TRBD1. The CDR3 length is 15 residues. V lost 2 bases to trimming and J lost 2 bases; unmatched junction nucleotides: 6. CDR1 is SGHTS, CDR2 YDEGEE, per germline. The CDR3 is CASSFSSGQAYEQYF. In DNA form, the CDR3 reads TGTGCCAGCAGCTTTTCCTCGGGACAGGCCTACGAGCAGTACTTC. Looking up the rest from reference TRBV5-8 and TRBJ2-7 gives the full variable domain: EAGVTQSPTHLIKTRGQQATLRCSPISGHTSVYWYQQALGLGLQFLLWYDEGEERNRGNFPPRFSGRQFPNYSSELNVNALELEDSALYLCASSFSSGQAYEQYFGPGTRLTVT.

The rearrangement joins TRBV2 to TRBJ2-7; D gene ambiguous. V shed 3 bases and J shed 4 bases, with 10 bases lying between them. The CDR3 totals 13 residues. Germline assignment: CDR1 SNHLY and CDR2 FYNNEI. Here the CDR3 DNA reads TGTGCCAGCAGTGATGTTTCCGGGTACGAGCAGTACTTC. Translated, it gives CASSDVSGYEQYF.

The V and J genes are TRBV30 and TRBJ2-7; the match to TRBD1 covers 8 bases. Germline V gives CDR1 GTSNPN, CDR2 SVGIG (reference sequence). The CDR3 covers 14 residues. V dropped 8 bases and J dropped 5; count of bases not matched to a gene: 14. The CDR3 sequence: CALEMTGAKDEQYF. The DNA of the CDR3 is TGTGCCCTGGAGATGACAGGGGCAAAGGACGAGCAGTACTTC.

J is TRBJ1-4 and V is TRBV28, with D uncertain. The CDR3 runs 14 residues. V was shortened by 5 bases and J by 11 bases, with 18 bases between the two germline ends. Germline V gene sequence: CDR1 MDHEN, CDR2 SYDVKM. The CDR3 sequence: CASSPDGVSVKLFF. The CDR3 DNA is TGTGCCAGCAGTCCTGACGGGGTATCTGTGAAACTGTTTTTT.

This chain links TRBV29-1 with TRBJ2-7; D possibly corresponds to TRBD2 (5 bases). Per the germline V gene, CDR1 is SQVTM and CDR2 is ANQGSEA. V shed 6 bases and J shed 6 bases, with 21 bases lying between them. The CDR3 spans 14 residues. In nucleotides, the CDR3 is TGCAGCGTGAGGGTTGACACGGTGGTCTTCGAGCAGTACTTC. Protein sequence: CSVRVDTVVFEQYF.

The CDR3 is CASGRDRGRNAQSGANVLTF. Written as DNA, the CDR3 is TGTGCCAGCGGCCGGGACAGGGGGAGAAATGCGCAATCTGGGGCCAACGTCCTGACTTTC. The chain carries TRBV21-1 and TRBJ2-6; the D segment call TRBD1 is taken from the table without a DNA check. TRBV21-1 is termed a pseudogene. The CDR3 length is 20 residues.